These 23 T cell receptor beta chains originate from one sample sequenced in a study of CD8 T cells in ankylosing spondylitis. Study outcomes and limitations: A TCR beta motif of under ten highly homologous variants seemed to mark ankylosing spondylitis blood.

MiXCR, run by TCRdb on the 5' RACE reads, gives a single entry per CDR3 protein. The top ten clones hold 0.45% to 0.6% of a sample with about 800,000 distinct CDR3 sequences, over 9.5% of them seen once. For these receptors, no antigen is known. The material sequenced was blood, either unsorted or a sorted T cell fraction (not recorded which). These receptors were taken from a male donor with ankylosing spondylitis.

This clonotype showed up just a few times. The chain has TRBV7-2 and TRBJ1-2, with D perhaps TRBD1 (5 bases). Germline CDR1 reads SGHTA; CDR2 reads FQGNSA. The ends were cut back, 0 bases at V and 1 base at J, with 9 bases in the middle. The CDR3 is 15 residues long. CDR3 amino acids: CASSLASGSNYGYTF. CDR3 in DNA: TGTGCCAGCAGCTTAGCGTCAGGGAGTAACTATGGCTACACCTTC. The entire variable domain, with the rest obtained from reference TRBV7-2 and TRBJ1-2, is as follows: GAGVSQSPSNKVTEKGKDVELRCDPISGHTALYWYRQSLGQGLEFLIYFQGNSAPDKSGLPSDRFSAERTGGSVSTLTIQRTQQEDSAVYLCASSLASGSNYGYTFGSGTRLTVV.

This clonotype has ten or more counts. The chain couples TRBV6-5 to TRBJ1-1; TRBD1 is a possible D gene (6 bases). Germline V gene data show CDR1 as MNHEY and CDR2 as SVGAGI. V lost 0 bases and J 5 bases, leaving 10 bases between the germline ends. The CDR3 covers 14 residues. The CDR3 spells CASSYSRGGTEAFF. Here the CDR3 DNA reads TGTGCCAGCAGTTACTCGCGAGGGGGAACTGAAGCTTTCTTT.

This clonotype was detected many times. The CDR3 DNA is TGCAGCGTTGAAAGTAGAGATACGCAGTATTTT. Amino acids: CSVESRDTQYF. The chain links TRBV29-1 to TRBJ2-3; D gene ambiguous. The CDR3 covers 11 residues. Germline V gene sequence: CDR1 SQVTM, CDR2 ANQGSEA. Trimming removed 2 bases at V and 5 bases at J, with 5 bases between.

The chain uses TRBV7-9 and TRBJ1-5, with no clear D. The CDR3 sequence is 13 residues long. From germline, CDR1 is SEHNR and CDR2 FQNEAQ (reference sequence). V lost 1 base and J lost 6, with 7 bases in between. In DNA form, the CDR3 reads TGTGCCAGCAGCTTAGAAAGTGTTCAGCCCCAGCATTTT. Translation: CASSLESVQPQHF.

This clonotype was detected a few times. The rearrangement links TRBV20-1 to TRBJ2-5; tentative D call: TRBD2 (6 bases). CDR3 size: 12 residues. Per the germline V gene, CDR1 is DFQATT and CDR2 is SNEGSKA (reference sequence). V lost 5 bases to trimming and J lost 1 base, with 8 bases between them. CDR3 loop: CSAGGTQETQYF. CDR3 DNA sequence: TGCAGTGCTGGGGGGACCCAAGAGACCCAGTACTTC.

The V and J genes are TRBV7-2 and TRBJ2-7; D remains ambiguous. V was cut by 1 base and J by 3 bases, with 16 bases left in between. This CDR3 has 16 amino acids. Germline CDR1 reads SGHTA; CDR2 reads FQGNSA. CDR3 in DNA: TGTGCCAGCAGCTTAGTTTCTCCACGGTACGACTACGAGCAGTACTTC. This codes for CASSLVSPRYDYEQYF.

This sequence joins TRBV12-3 or TRBV12-4 and TRBJ1-2; D remains ambiguous. Deletions cut 7 bases from V and 4 bases from J, with 16 bases between. The CDR3 has 14 residues. The chain's CDR3 is CASTIRGSPYGYTF. The CDR3, as DNA: TGTGCCAGCACAATACGGGGATCCCCCTATGGCTACACCTTC.

V gene TRBV7-2 combines with J gene TRBJ1-2; D gene unclear. CDR1 and CDR2 from the germline V gene are SGHTA and FQGNSA. The CDR3 loop spans 15 amino acids. With 5 bases removed from V and 7 bases from J, the gap between germline ends came to 20 bases. This CDR3 reads CASSDMSGLTSGYTF. The CDR3 DNA is TGTGCCAGCAGCGATATGAGCGGGTTGACTTCTGGCTACACCTTC. The whole variable domain, filled in from reference TRBV7-2 and TRBJ1-2, reads GAGVSQSPSNKVTEKGKDVELRCDPISGHTALYWYRQSLGQGLEFLIYFQGNSAPDKSGLPSDRFSAERTGGSVSTLTIQRTQQEDSAVYLCASSDMSGLTSGYTFGSGTRLTVV.

In its sample, this clonotype was seen a few times. The CDR3 nucleotides read TGCGCCAGCAGCCAAGAGGGACTAGACAATGAGCAGTTCTTC. It codes for CASSQEGLDNEQFF. V usage is TRBV4-3 and J usage is TRBJ2-1; 8 bases match TRBD2. Germline assignment: CDR1 LGHNA and CDR2 YSLEER. This CDR3 has 14 residues. V lost 0 bases and J lost 5; bases outside the gene matches: 0.

The chain combines TRBV9 with TRBJ2-3, with D possibly matching TRBD2 (6 bases). V was clipped by 0 bases and J by 5 bases, with 16 bases between them. This CDR3 is built from 16 residues. CDR1 and CDR2 from the germline V gene are SGDLS and YYNGEE. Here the CDR3 DNA reads TGTGCCAGCAGCGTAGCTGTGAGACAAGCGGGAGATACGCAGTATTTT. It codes for CASSVAVRQAGDTQYF.

This clonotype has a count of ten or more. CDR3 loop: CASSLGDRGPINEQFF. The CDR3, as DNA: TGTGCCAGCAGCTTAGGAGACAGGGGGCCAATCAATGAGCAGTTCTTC. The gene calls are TRBV7-2 and TRBJ2-1; 10 positions match TRBD1. The J segment lost 6 bases and the V segment lost 1 base, leaving 6 bases of the junction unmatched. The germline V gene encodes CDR1 SGHTA and CDR2 FQGNSA. The CDR3 runs 16 residues. Variable domain in full (rest from reference TRBV7-2 and TRBJ2-1): GAGVSQSPSNKVTEKGKDVELRCDPISGHTALYWYRQSLGQGLEFLIYFQGNSAPDKSGLPSDRFSAERTGGSVSTLTIQRTQQEDSAVYLCASSLGDRGPINEQFFGPGTRLTVL.

This clonotype has ten or more counts. The J gene is TRBJ2-7, the V gene TRBV28; D is uncertain. Germline loops: CDR1 MDHEN, CDR2 SYDVKM. V lost 6 bases and J lost 4, with 10 bases in between. CDR3 length: 12 residues. The CDR3: CASSLSRYEQYF. As DNA, the CDR3 is TGTGCCAGCAGCTTGAGTAGGTACGAGCAGTACTTC.

The table lists this clonotype with many counts. V and J are TRBV20-1 and TRBJ2-2; 8 bases fit TRBD1. J gave up 6 bases and V 6 bases, and 9 bases lay outside the gene matches. CDR3 size: 14 residues. Germline assignment: CDR1 DFQATT and CDR2 SNEGSKA (reference sequence). Here the CDR3 DNA reads TGCAGTGCCCTGACAGGGGAAGTATCCGGGGAGCTGTTTTTT. It specifies CSALTGEVSGELFF.

The chain recombines TRBV6-1 with TRBJ2-1; 10 nucleotides agree with TRBD2. The CDR3 contains 16 residues. Trimming took 6 bases from V and 3 from J; bases not matched to a gene: 8. Germline CDR1 MNHNS, CDR2 SASEGT. The CDR3 bases are TGTGCCAGCAGCCCGCGGACTAGCGGAAACTACAATGAGCAGTTCTTC. This encodes CASSPRTSGNYNEQFF.

The chain joins TRBV20-1 to TRBJ1-1; TRBD1 agrees at 8 bases. Germline V gene sequence: CDR1 DFQATT, CDR2 SNEGSKA (reference sequence). V trimming: 6 bases; J trimming: 4 bases; junction bases outside the gene matches: 16. The CDR3 is made up of 16 amino acids. The CDR3 nucleotides are TGCAGTGCCTGGACAGGGTTCGAACAATCGGGCACTGAAGCTTTCTTT. It specifies CSAWTGFEQSGTEAFF.

This clonotype showed up many times. J is TRBJ2-7 and V is TRBV10-3, with a tentative D call TRBD1 (6 bases). The CDR3 is made up of 15 amino acids. Trimming pared 4 bases from V and 0 bases from J, leaving 13 bases between. CDR1 is ENHRY and CDR2 is SYGVKD in the germline V gene. The CDR3 region is CAISVGHFLSYEQYF. Written as DNA, the CDR3 is TGTGCCATCAGTGTGGGACACTTCCTCTCCTACGAGCAGTACTTC.

This clonotype was counted a few times. V usage is TRBV20-1 and J usage is TRBJ1-2; a possible D gene is TRBD1 (6 bases). In germline, CDR1 is DFQATT, CDR2 SNEGSKA (reference sequence). Trimming removed 8 bases at V and 1 base at J, with 11 bases between. The CDR3 sequence is 12 residues long. CDR3 amino acids: CSLTGHNYGYTF. CDR3 bases: TGCAGTTTGACAGGACATAACTATGGCTACACCTTC.

This clonotype was detected only a few times. The chain employs TRBV29-1 and TRBJ1-1; D ambiguous. V gave up 4 bases and J gave up 4 bases, with 13 bases separating them. Germline CDR1 SQVTM, CDR2 ANQGSEA. This CDR3 region has 13 residues. CDR3 sequence reads: CSVVVAGGTEAFF. The CDR3 DNA is TGCAGCGTTGTAGTTGCAGGAGGCACTGAAGCTTTCTTT.

There are a few counts of this clonotype. The chain joins TRBV10-3 to TRBJ2-6; D may be TRBD2 (7 bases). V was pared by 8 bases and J by 1 base, with 12 bases between. This CDR3 contains 15 residues. In germline, CDR1 is ENHRY, CDR2 SYGVKD. CDR3 sequence reads: CAIGGARSGANVLTF. As DNA, the CDR3 is TGTGCCATCGGGGGGGCACGATCTGGGGCCAACGTCCTGACTTTC.

The CDR3 nucleotides are TGCAGCGTTTCCCAGCGGGGGGGCCAAGAGACCCAGTACTTC. It translates to CSVSQRGGQETQYF. The V and J genes are TRBV29-1 and TRBJ2-5; 10 positions agree with TRBD2. Germline V gene sequence: CDR1 SQVTM, CDR2 ANQGSEA. After removal of 5 bases from V and 1 base from J, the junction contained 4 bases not matched to a gene. This CDR3 spans 14 amino acids.

The V and J genes are TRBV5-1 and TRBJ2-1; 7 bases are shared with TRBD2. CDR3 length: 15 amino acids. CDR1 and CDR2 from the germline V gene are SGHRS and YFSETQ. The V gene end was trimmed by 6 bases and the J gene end by 0 bases; junction bases not matched to a gene: 6. The CDR3 spells CASTLGGSSYNEQFF. Here the CDR3 DNA reads TGCGCCAGCACTCTTGGCGGGAGCTCCTACAATGAGCAGTTCTTC. Filled out from reference TRBV5-1 and TRBJ2-1, the complete variable domain reads KAGVTQTPRYLIKTRGQQVTLSCSPISGHRSVSWYQQTPGQGLQFLFEYFSETQRNKGNFPGRFSGRQFSNSRSEMNVSTLELGDSALYLCASTLGGSSYNEQFFGPGTRLTVL.

This clonotype turned up a few times. J is TRBJ1-2 and V is TRBV20-1; the match to TRBD1 covers 9 bases. The CDR3 runs to 14 residues. Germline V gives CDR1 DFQATT, CDR2 SNEGSKA (reference sequence). The V gene end was trimmed by 6 bases and the J gene end by 4 bases; junction bases not matched to a gene: 9. CDR3 residues: CSALTGGAGYGYTF. CDR3 sequence (DNA): TGCAGTGCCCTAACAGGGGGCGCGGGCTATGGCTACACCTTC.

This clonotype came up many times. This sequence joins TRBV29-1 and TRBJ1-1, with D possibly being TRBD1 (5 bases). There are 14 residues in the CDR3. Trimming pared 5 bases from V and 1 base from J, leaving 14 bases between. Germline CDR1 is SQVTM and CDR2 is ANQGSEA. The CDR3: CSVQSGGRNTEAFF. CDR3 DNA: TGCAGCGTTCAGTCCGGGGGGAGGAACACTGAAGCTTTCTTT. The whole variable domain, remainder taken from reference TRBV29-1 and TRBJ1-1, is SAVISQKPSRDICQRGTSLTIQCQVDSQVTMMFWYRQQPGQSLTLIATANQGSEATYESGFVIDKFPISRPNLTFSTLTVSNMSPEDSSIYLCSVQSGGRNTEAFFGQGTRLTVV.